This TCR beta chain was identified during a study of cytomegalovirus exposure and HLA in healthy donors. The data were produced by immunoSEQ multiplex PCR, yet TCRdb's version contains in-frame clones alone and is incomplete. The sample includes about 360,000 clones, just over 85% of them seen just once. To note about this clone: Antigen specificity is unknown.

Germline values: CDR1 SGHTA, CDR2 FQGTGA. CDR3 length equals 16 residues. The V segment lost 5 bases and the J segment 2 bases; nucleotides outside the gene matches: 10. Regarding the study as a whole: A list of 164 TCR beta chains associated with cytomegalovirus was given.

The sequencing sample was made of PBMCs. The chain is built from TRBV7-3 and TRBJ2-7; 9 nucleotides line up with TRBD2. The clonotype comes from a woman aged 18-29 years in good health and CMV-seronegative. CDR3 sequence: CASSPAGGTSPYEQYF. In DNA form, the CDR3 reads TGTGCCAGCAGCCCTGCTGGAGGGACTAGCCCCTACGAGCAGTACTTC.